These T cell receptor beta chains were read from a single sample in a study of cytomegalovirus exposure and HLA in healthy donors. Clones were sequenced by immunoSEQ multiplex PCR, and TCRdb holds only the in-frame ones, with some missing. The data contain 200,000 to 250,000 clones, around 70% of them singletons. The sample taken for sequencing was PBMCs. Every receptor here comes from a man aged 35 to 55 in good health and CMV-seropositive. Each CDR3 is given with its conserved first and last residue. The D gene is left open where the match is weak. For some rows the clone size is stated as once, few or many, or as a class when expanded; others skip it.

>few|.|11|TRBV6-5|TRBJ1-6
CASGTRGPLHF
TGTGCCTCGGGAACTCGTGGTCCCCTCCACTTT
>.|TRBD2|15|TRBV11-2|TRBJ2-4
CASSPNAGGKNIQYF
TGTGCCAGCAGCCCAAATGCGGGGGGCAAAAACATTCAGTACTTC
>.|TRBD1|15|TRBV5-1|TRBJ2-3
CASSWTGPSGDTQYF
TGCGCCAGCAGCTGGACAGGCCCTTCTGGAGATACGCAGTATTTT
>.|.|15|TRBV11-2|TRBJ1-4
CASSLGASKYEKLFF
TGTGCCAGCAGCTTGGGAGCATCTAAGTATGAAAAACTGTTTTTT
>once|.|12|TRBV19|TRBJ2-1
CASSQGLGEQFF
TGTGCCAGTAGTCAGGGTCTGGGTGAGCAGTTCTTC
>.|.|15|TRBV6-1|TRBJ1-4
CASIRFGEGREKLFF
TGTGCCAGCATCCGATTCGGGGAGGGGAGGGAAAAACTGTTTTTT
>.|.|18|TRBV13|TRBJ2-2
CASSEGTRDWANTGELFF
TGTGCCAGCAGCGAAGGAACCCGGGACTGGGCGAACACCGGGGAGCTGTTTTTT
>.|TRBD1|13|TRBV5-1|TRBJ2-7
CASSFGQAYEQYF
TGCGCCAGCAGCTTCGGACAGGCCTACGAGCAGTACTTC
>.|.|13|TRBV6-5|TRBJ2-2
CASRGRSTGELFF
TGTGCCAGCAGAGGGAGGAGCACCGGGGAGCTGTTTTTT
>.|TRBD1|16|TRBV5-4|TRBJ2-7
CASSSLSDRGRVEQYF
TGTGCCAGCAGCTCACTATCGGACAGGGGGCGTGTTGAGCAGTACTTC
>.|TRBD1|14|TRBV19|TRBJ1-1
CASSTDRVNTEAFF
TGTGCCAGTAGTACGGACAGGGTGAACACTGAAGCTTTCTTT
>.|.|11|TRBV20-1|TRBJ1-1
CRGGMNTEAFF
TGCAGAGGGGGAATGAACACTGAAGCTTTCTTT
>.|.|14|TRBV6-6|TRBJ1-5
CAGSYSRGDQPQHF
TGTGCCGGCAGTTACTCAAGGGGTGATCAGCCCCAGCATTTT
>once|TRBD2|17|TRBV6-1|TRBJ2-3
CASSEALGGLGTDTQYF
TGTGCCAGCAGTGAAGCGCTTGGGGGACTAGGCACAGATACGCAGTATTTT
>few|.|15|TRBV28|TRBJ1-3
CASSSFPGVGNTIYF
TGTGCCAGCAGCTCCTTCCCGGGGGTGGGAAACACCATATATTTT